This T cell receptor (beta chain) originates from a study of tumor-infiltrating lymphocytes in primary liver carcinoma. Priming with a constant-region primer yielded TCR beta cDNA from 450 to 600 ng total RNA. TCR beta libraries came from three nested multiplex PCR rounds using slightly modified ARM-PCR. Each CDR3 protein gets one entry after TCRdb re-called the multiplex PCR reads with MiXCR. Among roughly 100,000 distinct CDR3 sequences listed, more than 65% were seen once. A few counts support this clonotype. The antigen is unknown. A read error is possible here, since a much larger clone lies one base away. General study points: Appearing in all five tumor regions was true of only about 7-25% of top clones. For tumor-adjacent and tumor-blood pairs, overlap was less than that seen for tumor region pairs.

Investigators took RNA and DNA out together from about 21-30 mg of unsorted bulk tissue. Patients were treatment-naive with chronic HBV infection. The source of this sequence is a woman aged 55-75 years with primary liver carcinoma and hepatitis B virus infection. Sequenced input: liver tumor tissue from sampling region 5. Subset of the sample: tumor region T5, tumor centre.

CDR3 sequence (DNA): TGTGCCAACAGTTTACCTCCCCGGTACGAGCAGTACTTC. Its protein product is CANSLPPRYEQYF. The V call is TRBV28, the J call TRBJ2-7; D is ambiguous. Germline V gene data show CDR1 as MDHEN and CDR2 as SYDVKM. The CDR3 is made up of 13 amino acids.